This T cell receptor (beta chain) appears in the sequencing data of a study of shared clonotypes between healthy human individuals. In the study overall: CD8 memory received one plate per donor, CD8 naive two, CD4 memory three and CD4 naive three.

The CDR3 is 14 amino acids. The germline V and J ends were trimmed by 2 bases and 7 bases, with 14 bases remaining between them. Germline-derived CDR1 and CDR2 are MDHEN and SYDVKM. Terminally differentiated effector memory CD45RA+ cells were left out of the naive CD8 fraction, which was CD45RO-negative and positively selected for CCR7. Profiled with immunoSEQ multiplex PCR; TCRdb holds only in-frame clones, not every one. This sample has about 2 million clones, with roughly 94% found just once. The sample was naive CD8+ T cells sorted from blood. This clonotype was obtained from a young man in good health. This sequence joins TRBV28 and TRBJ1-2; D might be TRBD1 (5 bases). The CDR3 protein is CASSLNPGLVGYTF. The CDR3 nucleotides are TGTGCCAGCAGTTTAAACCCAGGGCTTGTTGGCTACACCTTC.